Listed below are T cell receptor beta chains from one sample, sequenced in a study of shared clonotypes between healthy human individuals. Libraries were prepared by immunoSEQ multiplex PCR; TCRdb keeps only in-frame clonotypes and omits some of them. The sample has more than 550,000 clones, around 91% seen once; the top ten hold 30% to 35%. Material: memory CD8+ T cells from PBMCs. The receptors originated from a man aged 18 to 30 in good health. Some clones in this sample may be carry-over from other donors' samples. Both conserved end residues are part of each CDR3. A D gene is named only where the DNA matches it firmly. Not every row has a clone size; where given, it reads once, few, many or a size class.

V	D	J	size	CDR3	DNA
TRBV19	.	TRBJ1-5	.	CASIPGPLSNQPQHF	TGTGCCAGTATCCCGGGCCCCCTTAGCAATCAGCCCCAGCATTTT
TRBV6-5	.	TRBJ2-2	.	CASSYVTWAGELFF	TGTGCCAGCAGTTACGTCACATGGGCCGGGGAGCTGTTTTTT
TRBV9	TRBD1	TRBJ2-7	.	CASSVGGQGVYEQYF	TGTGCCAGCAGCGTAGGGGGACAGGGGGTCTACGAGCAGTACTTC
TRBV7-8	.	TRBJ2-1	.	CASSLDVRSGHNEQFF	TGTGCCAGCAGCTTAGACGTCCGAAGCGGGCACAATGAGCAGTTCTTC
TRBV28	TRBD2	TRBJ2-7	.	CASTWTSGSYEQYF	TGTGCCAGCACCTGGACTAGCGGGAGTTACGAGCAGTACTTC
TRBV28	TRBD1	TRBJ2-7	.	CASSLRGQGYEQYF	TGTGCCAGCAGCCTCCGGGGACAGGGCTACGAGCAGTACTTC
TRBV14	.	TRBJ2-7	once	CASSPQGLSSYEQYF	TGTGCCAGCAGCCCCCAGGGCCTTTCATCCTACGAGCAGTACTTC
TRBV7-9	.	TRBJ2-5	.	CASSQGWQFQETQYF	TGTGCCAGCAGCCAGGGGTGGCAGTTCCAAGAGACCCAGTACTTC
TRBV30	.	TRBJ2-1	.	CAWSGSVDSSYNEQFF	TGTGCCTGGAGTGGAAGCGTCGACAGCTCCTACAATGAGCAGTTCTTC
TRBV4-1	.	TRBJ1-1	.	CASSQGTENTEAFF	TGCGCCAGCAGCCAAGGGACAGAGAACACTGAAGCTTTCTTT
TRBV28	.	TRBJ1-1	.	CASGRANTEAFF	TGTGCCAGCGGCAGGGCGAACACTGAAGCTTTCTTT
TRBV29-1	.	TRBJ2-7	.	CSVSGSSYEQYF	TGCAGCGTTTCGGGTAGCTCCTACGAGCAGTACTTC
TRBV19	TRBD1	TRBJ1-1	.	CASSPDRANTEAFF	TGTGCCAGTTCCCCCGACAGGGCGAACACTGAAGCTTTCTTT
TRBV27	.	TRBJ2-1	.	CASSPGDGNRNEQFF	TGTGCCAGCAGTCCCGGGGACGGCAACCGGAATGAGCAGTTCTTC
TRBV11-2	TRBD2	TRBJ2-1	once	CASSTLAGGANEQFF	TGTGCCAGCAGCACCTTAGCGGGCGGCGCCAATGAGCAGTTCTTC
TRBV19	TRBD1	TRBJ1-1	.	CASVQGEGVTEAFF	TGTGCCAGTGTACAGGGGGAAGGGGTAACTGAAGCTTTCTTT
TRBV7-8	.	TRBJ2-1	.	CASSLSVGLSYNEQFF	TGTGCCAGCAGCTTATCAGTGGGACTCTCCTACAATGAGCAGTTCTTC
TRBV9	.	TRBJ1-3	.	CASTPGGSNSGNTIYF	TGTGCCAGCACCCCCGGGGGCTCGAACTCTGGAAACACCATATATTTT
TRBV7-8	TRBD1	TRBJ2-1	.	CASSPGQGTYNEQFF	TGTGCCAGCAGCCCGGGACAGGGTACCTACAATGAGCAGTTCTTC
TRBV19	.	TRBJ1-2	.	CASSIDLAGSYGYTF	TGTGCCAGTAGTATAGATCTCGCAGGGAGCTATGGCTACACCTTC
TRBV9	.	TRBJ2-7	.	CASSASTASYEQYF	TGTGCCAGCAGCGCCTCGACAGCTTCCTACGAGCAGTACTTC
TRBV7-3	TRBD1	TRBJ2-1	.	CASSRGQGASYNEQFF	TGTGCCAGCAGCCGTGGACAGGGGGCTTCCTACAATGAGCAGTTCTTC
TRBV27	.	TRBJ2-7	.	CASSYGASYEQYF	TGTGCCAGCAGTTACGGGGCTTCCTACGAGCAGTACTTC
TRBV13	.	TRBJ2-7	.	CASSLGDAPYEQYF	TGTGCCAGCAGCTTAGGGGACGCTCCCTACGAGCAGTACTTC
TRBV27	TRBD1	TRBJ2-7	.	CASRTLNRGPYEQYF	TGTGCCAGCAGGACACTTAACAGGGGGCCCTACGAGCAGTACTTC
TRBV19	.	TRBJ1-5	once	CASSNPRDGLFHSNQPQHF	TGTGCCAGTAGTAACCCGCGGGACGGGCTCTTTCATAGCAATCAGCCCCAGCATTTT
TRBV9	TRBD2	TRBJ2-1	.	CASSASTSGSLPEQFF	TGTGCCAGCAGCGCCTCGACTAGCGGGAGCTTACCTGAGCAGTTCTTC
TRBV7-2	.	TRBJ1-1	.	CASSLGDMSAHTEAFF	TGTGCCAGCAGCTTAGGGGACATGTCCGCTCACACTGAAGCTTTCTTT
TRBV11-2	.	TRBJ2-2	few	CASSPPNRVNTGELFF	TGTGCCAGCAGCCCCCCCAACAGGGTAAACACCGGGGAGCTGTTTTTT
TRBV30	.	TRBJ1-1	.	CAWTGHPNTEAFF	TGTGCCTGGACGGGGCACCCGAACACTGAAGCTTTCTTT
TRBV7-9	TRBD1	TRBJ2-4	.	CASSPTGLGTHFSRGIQYF	TGTGCCAGCAGCCCGACAGGGTTAGGAACCCACTTTTCTCGAGGCATTCAGTACTTC
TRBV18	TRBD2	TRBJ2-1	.	CASSPRLARVHEQFF	TGTGCCAGCTCACCCCGACTAGCGAGAGTCCATGAGCAGTTCTTC
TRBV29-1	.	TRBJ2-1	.	CSVPGAVSYNEQFF	TGCAGCGTTCCAGGGGCCGTCTCCTACAATGAGCAGTTCTTC
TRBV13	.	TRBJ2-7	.	CASNFPGTHEQYF	TGTGCCAGCAACTTTCCAGGGACCCACGAGCAGTACTTC
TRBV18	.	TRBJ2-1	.	CASSPLVGWDEQFF	TGTGCCAGCTCACCGCTGGTCGGGTGGGATGAGCAGTTCTTC
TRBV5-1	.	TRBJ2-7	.	CASNEEGGPTYEQYF	TGCGCCAGCAACGAAGAAGGGGGGCCTACCTACGAGCAGTACTTC
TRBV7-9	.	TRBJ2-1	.	CASSHGGNEQFF	TGTGCCAGCAGCCATGGCGGCAATGAGCAGTTCTTC
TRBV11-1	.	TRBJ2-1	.	CASSFEAGASSYNEQFF	TGTGCCAGCAGCTTCGAAGCGGGCGCGAGCTCCTACAATGAGCAGTTCTTC
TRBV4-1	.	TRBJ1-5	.	CASSQVVNQPQHF	TGCGCCAGCAGCCAAGTTGTTAATCAGCCCCAGCATTTT
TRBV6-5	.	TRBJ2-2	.	CASSYLQGFGGELFF	TGTGCCAGCAGTTACTTACAGGGATTCGGCGGGGAGCTGTTTTTT
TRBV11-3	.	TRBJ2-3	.	CASSPRKGRADTQYF	TGTGCCAGCAGCCCAAGGAAGGGTAGAGCAGATACGCAGTATTTT
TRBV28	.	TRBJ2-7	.	CASSPIGASSEQYF	TGTGCCAGCAGCCCTATCGGGGCGTCAAGCGAGCAGTACTTC